This T cell receptor (beta chain) was captured by sequencing in a study of T cell repertoires in cytomegalovirus infection. Study-level information: It was the public TCR beta signatures that indicated both CMV infection and matching HLA type. Study observations and caveats: Identification of carriers of CMV plus the relevant HLA was achieved through cumulative public TCR beta family frequency. HLA-C-restricted, CMV-specific TCR beta clonotypes were dominant ex vivo.

Concerning this clonotype itself: The antigen remains unidentified.

TCRdb reprocessed the reads with MiXCR, giving one entry per CDR3 protein. The table includes approximately 110,000 distinct CDR3 sequences, about 28% detected once. Trimming removed 6 bases at V and 0 bases at J, with 4 bases between. The CDR3 spans 12 residues. Germline CDR1 and CDR2: MDHEN and SYDVKM. The clonotype originates from a human donor in good health (CMV status not recorded). Some clones in this sample may be carry-over from other donors' samples. Sequenced here: CD8+ T cells from cultured PBMCs, sampled from culture after CMV antigen stimulation. V and J are TRBV28 and TRBJ2-3; D is undetermined. The CDR3 bases are TGTGCCAGCAGATTGAGCACAGATACGCAGTATTTT. It specifies CASRLSTDTQYF.